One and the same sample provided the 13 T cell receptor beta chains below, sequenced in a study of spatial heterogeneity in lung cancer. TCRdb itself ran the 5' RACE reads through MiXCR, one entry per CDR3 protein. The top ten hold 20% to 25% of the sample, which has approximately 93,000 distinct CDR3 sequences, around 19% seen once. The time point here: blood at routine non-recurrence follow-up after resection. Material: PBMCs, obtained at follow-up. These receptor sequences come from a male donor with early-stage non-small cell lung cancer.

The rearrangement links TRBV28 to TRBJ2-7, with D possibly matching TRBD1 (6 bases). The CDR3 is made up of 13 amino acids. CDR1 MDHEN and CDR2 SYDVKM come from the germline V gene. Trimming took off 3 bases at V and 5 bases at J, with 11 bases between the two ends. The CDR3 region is CASSFNRDHEQYF. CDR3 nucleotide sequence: TGTGCCAGCAGTTTTAACAGGGACCACGAGCAGTACTTC.

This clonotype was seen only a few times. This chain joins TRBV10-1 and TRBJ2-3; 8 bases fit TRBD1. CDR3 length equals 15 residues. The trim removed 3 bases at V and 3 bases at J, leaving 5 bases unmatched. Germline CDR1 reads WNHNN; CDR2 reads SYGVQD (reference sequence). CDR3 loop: CASSDRGLGTDTQYF. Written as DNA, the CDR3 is TGCGCCAGCAGTGACAGGGGGCTTGGGACAGATACGCAGTATTTT.

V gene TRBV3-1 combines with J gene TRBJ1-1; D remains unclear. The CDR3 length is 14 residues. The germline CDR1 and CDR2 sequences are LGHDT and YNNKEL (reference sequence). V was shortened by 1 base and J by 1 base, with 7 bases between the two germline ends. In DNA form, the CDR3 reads TGTGCCAGCAGCCAAGGACACAAGAACACTGAAGCTTTCTTT. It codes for CASSQGHKNTEAFF. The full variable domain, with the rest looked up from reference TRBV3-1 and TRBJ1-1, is DTAVSQTPKYLVTQMGNDKSIKCEQNLGHDTMYWYKQDSKKFLKIMFSYNNKELIINETVPNRFSPKSPDKAHLNLHINSLELGDSAVYFCASSQGHKNTEAFFGQGTRLTVV.

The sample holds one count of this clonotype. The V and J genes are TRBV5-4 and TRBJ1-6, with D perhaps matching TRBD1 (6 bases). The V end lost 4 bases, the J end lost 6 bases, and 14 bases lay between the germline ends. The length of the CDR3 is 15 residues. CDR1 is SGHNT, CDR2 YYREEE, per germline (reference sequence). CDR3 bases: TGTGCCAGCAGCCCGGGGGCCAGCGTTAATTCACCCCTCCACTTT. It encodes CASSPGASVNSPLHF.

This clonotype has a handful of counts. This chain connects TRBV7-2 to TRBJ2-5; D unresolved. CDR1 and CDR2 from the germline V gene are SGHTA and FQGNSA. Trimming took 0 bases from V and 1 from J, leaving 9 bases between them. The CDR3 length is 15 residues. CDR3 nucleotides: TGTGCCAGCAGCTTAGCTTCCTCCTTCCAAGAGACCCAGTACTTC. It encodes CASSLASSFQETQYF.

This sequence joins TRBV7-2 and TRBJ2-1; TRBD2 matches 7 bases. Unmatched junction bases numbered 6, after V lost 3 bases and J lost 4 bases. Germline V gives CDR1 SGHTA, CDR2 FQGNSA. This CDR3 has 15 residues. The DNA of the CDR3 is TGTGCCAGCAGCTTTGGTGCGGGGGATTACAATGAGCAGTTCTTC. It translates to CASSFGAGDYNEQFF.

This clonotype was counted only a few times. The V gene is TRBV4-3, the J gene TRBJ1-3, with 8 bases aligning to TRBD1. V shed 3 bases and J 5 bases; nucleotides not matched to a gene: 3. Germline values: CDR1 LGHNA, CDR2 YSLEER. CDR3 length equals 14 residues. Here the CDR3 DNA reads TGCGCCAGCAGCCAGGACAGGGCTAGAAACACCATATATTTT. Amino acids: CASSQDRARNTIYF.

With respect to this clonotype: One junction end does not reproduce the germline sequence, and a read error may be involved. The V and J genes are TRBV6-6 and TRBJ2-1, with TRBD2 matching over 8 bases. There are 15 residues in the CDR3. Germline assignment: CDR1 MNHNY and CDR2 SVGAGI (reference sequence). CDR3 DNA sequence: TGTGCCAGTAGTTTCGGGGGGGAACCCTACAATGAGCAGTTCTTC. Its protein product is CASSFGGEPYNEQFF.

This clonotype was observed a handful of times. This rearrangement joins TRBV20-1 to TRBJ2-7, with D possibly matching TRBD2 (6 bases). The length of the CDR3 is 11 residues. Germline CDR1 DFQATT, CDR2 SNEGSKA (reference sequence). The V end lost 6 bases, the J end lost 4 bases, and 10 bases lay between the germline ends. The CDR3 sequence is CSAFAGYEQYF. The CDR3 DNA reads TGCAGTGCATTCGCGGGGTACGAGCAGTACTTC.

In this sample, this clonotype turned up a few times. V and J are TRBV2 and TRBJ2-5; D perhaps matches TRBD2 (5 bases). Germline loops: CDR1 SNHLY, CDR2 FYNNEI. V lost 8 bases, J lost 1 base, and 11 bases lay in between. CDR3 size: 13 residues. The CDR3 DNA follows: TGTGCCAGCGTTATAGCGACCCAAGAGACCCAGTACTTC. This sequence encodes CASVIATQETQYF.

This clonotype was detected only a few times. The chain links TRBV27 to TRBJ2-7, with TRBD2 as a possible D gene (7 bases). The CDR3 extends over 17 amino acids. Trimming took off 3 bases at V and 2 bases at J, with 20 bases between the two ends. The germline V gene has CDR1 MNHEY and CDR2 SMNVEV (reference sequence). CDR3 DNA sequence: TGTGCCAGCAGTTTGAGGGGGGGAAATAGAAAGACCTACGAGCAGTACGTC. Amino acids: CASSLRGGNRKTYEQYV.

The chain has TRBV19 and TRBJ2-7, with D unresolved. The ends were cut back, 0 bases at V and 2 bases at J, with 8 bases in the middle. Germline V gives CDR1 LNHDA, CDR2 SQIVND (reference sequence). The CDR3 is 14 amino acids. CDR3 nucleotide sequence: TGTGCCAGTAGTATAGAGGCCAGGACCTACGAGCAGTACTTC. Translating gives CASSIEARTYEQYF.

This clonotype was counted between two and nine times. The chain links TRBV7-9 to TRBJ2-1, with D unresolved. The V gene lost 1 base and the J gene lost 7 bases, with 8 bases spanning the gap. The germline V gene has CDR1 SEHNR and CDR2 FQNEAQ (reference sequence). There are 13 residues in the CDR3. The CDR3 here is CASSLDPGNEQFF. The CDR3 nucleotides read TGTGCCAGCAGCTTAGATCCTGGGAATGAGCAGTTCTTC.